Each of the 20 T cell receptor beta chains below was sequenced from the same sample in a study of cytomegalovirus exposure and HLA in healthy donors. 60 Vbeta and 13 Jbeta primers were used in PCR. Clones were sequenced by immunoSEQ multiplex PCR, and TCRdb holds only the in-frame ones, with some missing. This table has 130,000 or so clones, approximately 80% appearing once. The specimen sequenced was PBMCs. These receptors came from a young man in good health and CMV-seronegative.

The V gene is TRBV2, the J gene TRBJ1-1, with D perhaps matching TRBD1 (6 bases). The CDR3 is 16 residues long. The germline V gene has CDR1 SNHLY and CDR2 FYNNEI. V dropped 1 base and J dropped 5 bases, with 17 bases sitting between them. The CDR3 coding sequence is TGTGCCAGCAGTGAAGGGGGGGGCCTAAAGGGGACTGAAGCTTTCTTT. Protein: CASSEGGGLKGTEAFF. Looking up the rest from reference TRBV2 and TRBJ1-1 gives the full variable domain: EPEVTQTPSHQVTQMGQEVILRCVPISNHLYFYWYRQILGQKVEFLVSFYNNEISEKSEIFDDQFSVERPDGSNFTLKIRSTKLEDSAMYFCASSEGGGLKGTEAFFGQGTRLTVV.

The chain uses TRBV5-6 and TRBJ2-2; 10 bases fit TRBD1. Losses at the gene ends were 3 bases for V and 5 bases for J; bases not matched to a gene: 4. Germline V CDR1 and CDR2: SGHDT, YYEEEE. This CDR3 is built from 15 residues. CDR3 in amino acids: CASSWTGGGTGELFF. The CDR3, as DNA: TGTGCCAGCAGCTGGACAGGGGGAGGGACCGGGGAGCTGTTTTTT.

The V call is TRBV19, the J call TRBJ2-1; D gene uncertain. This CDR3 contains 15 residues. Germline V gene sequence: CDR1 LNHDA, CDR2 SQIVND (reference sequence). V dropped 3 bases and J dropped 1 base, with 10 bases sitting between them. The CDR3 DNA is TGTGCCAGTAGTATGAAGCCCGTTTCCTACAATGAGCAGTTCTTC. This sequence encodes CASSMKPVSYNEQFF.

In the case of this clone: The sample holds other DNA sequences that translate to the same CDR3. CDR3 DNA sequence: TGTGCCAGCAGCCTTACAGGGAACACTGAAGCTTTCTTT. This translates into CASSLTGNTEAFF. This chain joins TRBV7-9 and TRBJ1-1; TRBD1 is a possible D gene (5 bases). V was shortened by 5 bases and J by 1 base, with 8 bases between the two germline ends. This CDR3 is 13 amino acids long. CDR1 is SEHNR and CDR2 is FQNEAQ in the germline V gene (reference sequence).

The rearrangement uses TRBV6-1 and TRBJ2-7; weak D call: TRBD1 (5 bases). The germline V gene encodes CDR1 MNHNS and CDR2 SASEGT. Between the trimmed V and J ends, which lost 2 bases and 4 bases, there was a span of 9 bases. This CDR3 is 13 amino acids long. The CDR3: CASSESAGYEQYF. In DNA form, the CDR3 reads TGTGCCAGCAGTGAATCTGCAGGGTACGAGCAGTACTTC.

The chain combines TRBV6-6 with TRBJ1-4, with 7 bases that match TRBD1. Looked up from germline, CDR1 is MNHNY and CDR2 is SVGAGI (reference sequence). The CDR3 length is 15 residues. V lost 6 bases and J lost 8; bases outside the gene matches: 12. CDR3 protein: CASSPGRQGEEKLFF. In DNA, the CDR3 is TGTGCCAGCAGCCCTGGTCGACAGGGAGAAGAAAAACTGTTTTTT.

This chain uses TRBV27 with TRBJ1-1; D gene unclear. Trimming removed 8 bases at V and 4 bases at J, with 14 bases between. Per germline, CDR1 MNHEY and CDR2 SMNVEV (reference sequence). CDR3 size: 13 residues. In DNA form, the CDR3 reads TGTGCCAGCTCCTGGACTCTTGCCACTGAAGCTTTCTTT. Protein: CASSWTLATEAFF.

The chain employs TRBV29-1 and TRBJ1-2; D might be TRBD1 (6 bases). The CDR3 loop spans 13 amino acids. Looked up from germline, CDR1 is SQVTM and CDR2 is ANQGSEA. V was pared by 7 bases and J by 6 bases, with 18 bases between. CDR3 sequence: CSAEGGDTNGYTF. The CDR3 DNA follows: TGCAGCGCAGAGGGAGGGGACACGAATGGCTACACCTTC.

The chain couples TRBV7-2 to TRBJ2-3; no reliable D call. Between the trimmed V and J ends, which lost 0 bases and 6 bases, there was a span of 10 bases. Germline CDR1 SGHTA, CDR2 FQGNSA. The CDR3 sequence is 14 residues long. The CDR3: CASSLAALGDTQYF. The CDR3 DNA is TGTGCCAGCAGCTTAGCCGCCTTGGGCGATACGCAGTATTTT.

This sequence joins TRBV5-1 and TRBJ2-6; 7 bases match TRBD1. Trimming at V came to 3 bases and at J to 0 bases, leaving 12 bases not matched to a gene. The CDR3 contains 19 residues. Germline V gives CDR1 SGHRS, CDR2 YFSETQ. In DNA, the CDR3 is TGCGCCAGCAGCTCGCCTTTTCCGGGACAGCTCTCTGGGGCCAACGTCCTGACTTTC. This translates into CASSSPFPGQLSGANVLTF.

The rearrangement uses TRBV18 and TRBJ2-7; the D is unclear. Germline V CDR1 and CDR2: KGHSH, LQKENI. Trimming removed 3 bases at V and 3 bases at J, with 9 bases between. The CDR3 has 13 residues. The CDR3 protein is CASSPVLFYEQYF. CDR3 in DNA: TGTGCCAGCTCACCCGTCCTCTTCTACGAGCAGTACTTC. Complete variable domain (other parts from reference TRBV18 and TRBJ2-7): NAGVMQNPRHLVRRRGQEARLRCSPMKGHSHVYWYRQLPEEGLKFMVYLQKENIIDESGMPKERFSAEFPKEGPSILRIQQVVRGDSAAYFCASSPVLFYEQYFGPGTRLTVT.

This chain links TRBV6-5 with TRBJ1-1, with 9 nucleotides matching TRBD1. The CDR3 runs to 15 residues. Germline assignment: CDR1 MNHEY and CDR2 SVGAGI. With V trimmed by 0 bases and J by 6 bases, 5 bases remained unmatched. The CDR3 here is CASSYSGTGYPEAFF. The CDR3 DNA reads TGTGCCAGCAGTTACTCGGGGACAGGGTACCCTGAAGCTTTCTTT.

The V call is TRBV5-4, the J call TRBJ1-3; no clear D gene. Germline CDR1 reads SGHNT; CDR2 reads YYREEE (reference sequence). Trimming took 3 bases from V and 0 from J, leaving 10 bases between them. CDR3 length: 15 residues. Here the CDR3 reads CASSSTQDSGNTIYF. The CDR3 DNA follows: TGTGCCAGCAGCTCAACACAAGACTCTGGAAACACCATATATTTT.

This clone occurred a few times. The chain couples TRBV29-1 to TRBJ2-2; D possibly corresponds to TRBD2 (5 bases). The CDR3 extends over 12 amino acids. V was pared by 3 bases and J by 4 bases, with 6 bases between. CDR1 SQVTM and CDR2 ANQGSEA come from the germline V gene. The CDR3 here is CSVEGATGELFF. As DNA, the CDR3 is TGCAGCGTTGAGGGAGCCACCGGGGAGCTGTTTTTT.

This chain uses TRBV19 with TRBJ1-5, with 9 bases aligning to TRBD1. The CDR3 consists of 15 residues. Germline V gene sequence: CDR1 LNHDA, CDR2 SQIVND (reference sequence). The junction had 8 bases not matched to a gene; V was cut back by 9 bases and J by 2 bases. The chain's CDR3 is CASWGQGWGNQPQHF. In nucleotides, the CDR3 is TGTGCCAGCTGGGGACAGGGTTGGGGCAATCAGCCCCAGCATTTT. Using reference TRBV19 and TRBJ1-5 for the parts outside the CDR3, the full variable domain is DGGITQSPKYLFRKEGQNVTLSCEQNLNHDAMYWYRQDPGQGLRLIYYSQIVNDFQKGDIAEGYSVSREKKESFPLTVTSAQKNPTAFYLCASWGQGWGNQPQHFGDGTRLSIL.

The chain employs TRBV5-1 and TRBJ2-1; a possible D gene is TRBD1 (6 bases). CDR1 and CDR2 (germline): SGHRS, YFSETQ. V was shortened by 4 bases and J by 3 bases, with 20 bases between the two germline ends. This CDR3 is built from 17 residues. The CDR3: CASSPDHTGTGYNEQFF. DNA for the CDR3: TGCGCCAGCAGCCCCGATCACACAGGGACGGGCTACAATGAGCAGTTCTTC.

V is TRBV6-1 and J is TRBJ1-2, with D unclear. The length of the CDR3 is 15 residues. The germline V and J ends were trimmed by 6 bases and 0 bases, with 14 bases remaining between them. Germline CDR1 MNHNS, CDR2 SASEGT. The CDR3 DNA is TGTGCCAGCAGATCATTTCGGGATGCTAACTATGGCTACACCTTC. Protein sequence: CASRSFRDANYGYTF.

Only a few counts were recorded for this clone. The V call is TRBV5-6, the J call TRBJ2-7; 7 positions match TRBD1. Germline CDR1 reads SGHDT; CDR2 reads YYEEEE. The CDR3 is 15 amino acids. V trimming: 2 bases; J trimming: 0 bases; junction bases outside the gene matches: 5. This CDR3 reads CASSFGAGGSYEQYF. CDR3 in DNA: TGTGCCAGCAGCTTTGGTGCAGGGGGCTCCTACGAGCAGTACTTC.

The chain combines TRBV2 with TRBJ2-2, with 10 bases lining up with TRBD1. There are 15 residues in the CDR3. Per the germline V gene, CDR1 is SNHLY and CDR2 is FYNNEI. The trim removed 4 bases at V and 4 bases at J, leaving 3 bases unmatched. The CDR3 DNA is TGTGCCAGCAGTGCAGGGACAGGGGTCACCGGGGAGCTGTTTTTT. Translated, it gives CASSAGTGVTGELFF.

The genes are TRBV6-5 and TRBJ1-1; D is perhaps TRBD1 (6 bases). V was clipped by 8 bases and J by 4 bases, with 14 bases between them. The V gene's germline CDR1 is MNHEY and CDR2 SVGAGI. This CDR3 region has 13 residues. CDR3 sequence: CASYPVGATEAFF. CDR3 in DNA: TGTGCCAGCTACCCTGTGGGGGCCACTGAAGCTTTCTTT.